These 7 T cell receptor beta chains came from one sample sequenced in a study of T cells after yellow fever vaccination. TCRdb used MiXCR to reprocess the 5' RACE reads, holding one entry per CDR3 protein. The sample records about 350,000 distinct CDR3 sequences, 4.1% being singletons. The starting material was PBMCs, obtained 5 days after the yellow fever booster vaccination. These TCRs come from a man younger than 35 who received the YFV17D yellow fever vaccine.

This clonotype was seen more than once but under ten times. The chain couples TRBV9 to TRBJ2-5; TRBD1 agrees at 9 bases. Germline V gene lookup returns CDR1 SGDLS and CDR2 YYNGEE. Trimming took 4 bases from V and 5 from J; bases not matched to a gene: 6. The CDR3 consists of 14 residues. The CDR3 region has the DNA TGTGCCAGCAGCCTCGGGACAGGGTATGAGACCCAGTACTTC. The encoded protein is CASSLGTGYETQYF.

This clonotype was recorded at least ten times. The chain combines TRBV7-2 with TRBJ1-5, with D possibly TRBD1 on 5 matching bases. The germline CDR1 and CDR2 sequences are SGHTA and FQGNSA. Deletions cut 5 bases from V and 4 bases from J, with 9 bases between. CDR3 length equals 13 residues. The CDR3 is CASSQSGNQPQHF. The CDR3 region has the DNA TGTGCCAGCAGCCAATCAGGGAATCAGCCCCAGCATTTT.

This clonotype has just a few counts. J is TRBJ2-3 and V is TRBV28; possibly TRBD2 for D (5 bases). Germline CDR1 and CDR2: MDHEN and SYDVKM. The CDR3 loop spans 14 amino acids. The germline V and J ends were trimmed by 3 bases and 4 bases, with 11 bases remaining between them. In DNA, the CDR3 is TGTGCCAGCAGTTTCATAGGGCGGGCAGATACGCAGTATTTT. It encodes CASSFIGRADTQYF.

This clonotype was counted only a few times. The rearrangement joins TRBV6-5 to TRBJ1-1; D call uncertain. CDR3 length: 14 residues. Trimming left V 7 bases short and J 3 bases short, with 15 bases between. The germline gives CDR1 MNHEY, CDR2 SVGAGI. The chain's CDR3 is CASIRGRGYTEAFF. CDR3 in DNA: TGTGCCAGCATCCGAGGGAGAGGGTACACTGAAGCTTTCTTT.

This clonotype was counted many times. This chain links TRBV4-2 with TRBJ1-3; D perhaps matches TRBD1 (5 bases). From germline, CDR1 is LGHNA and CDR2 YNFKEQ. The CDR3 has 14 residues. V gave up 0 bases and J gave up 5 bases, with 8 bases separating them. The CDR3 nucleotides read TGTGCCAGCAGCCAAGAGGCAGGGAGAAACACCATATATTTT. Protein: CASSQEAGRNTIYF.

This clonotype was seen many times. CDR3 sequence: CASSFRSSYEQYV. CDR3 nucleotides: TGTGCCAGCAGTTTCAGGAGCTCCTACGAGCAGTACGTC. This sequence joins TRBV28 and TRBJ2-7; D not resolved. In germline, CDR1 is MDHEN, CDR2 SYDVKM. V lost 3 bases, J lost 0 bases, and 6 bases lay in between. This CDR3 spans 13 amino acids.

This clonotype was detected ten times or more. The rearrangement joins TRBV7-2 to TRBJ2-2; tentative D call: TRBD1 (5 bases). This CDR3 is 17 amino acids long. Trimming pared 6 bases from V and 1 base from J, leaving 18 bases between. Germline CDR1 and CDR2: SGHTA and FQGNSA. The CDR3 here is CASSLGPRVGNTGELFF. In nucleotides, the CDR3 is TGTGCCAGCAGTTTGGGGCCACGTGTGGGGAACACCGGGGAGCTGTTTTTT.